This TCR beta chain was retrieved from a study of a mutant IDH1 vaccine in newly diagnosed glioma. V lost 6 bases, J lost 0 bases, and 11 bases stayed unmatched. The CDR3 length is 17 residues. The V gene's germline CDR1 is SGHTA and CDR2 FQGNSA. Documented time point: baseline, week 1 (first vaccination visit). Treatment indicated: pre-vaccination baseline after standard-of-care therapy. The protocol was immunoSEQ multiplex PCR, while the TCRdb copy is restricted to in-frame clones and leaves out a portion. The sample has about 88,000 clones; roughly 80% are singletons. This material consisted of PBMCs, taken from a glioma patient treated with radiotherapy, temozolomide or both. The TCR originated in a man aged 35-49 years with glioma. Some clones in this sample may be carry-over from other donors' samples. This chain joins TRBV7-2 and TRBJ1-3; TRBD1 matches 7 bases. CDR3 coding DNA: TGTGCCAGCAGGTCTTCAGGGGGTGTGAGCTCTGGAAACACCATATATTTT. Its protein is CASRSSGGVSSGNTIYF.